These 31 T cell receptor beta chains came from one sample sequenced in a study of blood T cells in healthy people across ages. A second PCR of roughly 7 to 11 cycles used a sample-barcoded 5' primer and a J-beta primer mix. Via MiXCR, TCRdb re-called the 5' RACE reads, giving one row per CDR3 protein. The repertoire includes some 760,000 distinct CDR3 sequences, 25% of them detected once, and 9.4% sits in the top ten. The same data also went into a second study, on T cells of mothers and their children.

Input material: blood. The receptor set was obtained from a boy aged 10-17 years in good health.

A few counts support this clonotype. The V call is TRBV5-6, the J call TRBJ1-5; no clear D gene. V was shortened by 1 base and J by 7 bases, with 15 bases between the two germline ends. This CDR3 comprises 15 residues. CDR1 is SGHDT, CDR2 YYEEEE, per germline. CDR3 amino acids: CASSLRTAGRQPQHF. DNA for the CDR3: TGTGCCAGCAGCTTGAGGACGGCGGGCCGGCAGCCCCAGCATTTT.

The chain combines TRBV13 with TRBJ2-5; 7 nucleotides align to TRBD2. CDR1 is PRHDT and CDR2 is FYEKMQ in the germline V gene (reference sequence). The CDR3 loop spans 14 amino acids. The V segment lost 7 bases and the J segment 4 bases; nucleotides outside the gene matches: 9. The CDR3 DNA is TGTGCCAGCATTCGGCGGGAGTACGGAGAGACCCAGTACTTC. Protein: CASIRREYGETQYF.

In this sample, this clonotype turned up a few times. The genes are TRBV5-1 and TRBJ2-5, with D perhaps TRBD1 (5 bases). The assigned J gene may be wrong: the sequence end matches TRBJ2-7 better. The germline V gene has CDR1 SGHRS and CDR2 YFSETQ. The CDR3 is made up of 15 amino acids. The CDR3 DNA reads TGCGCCAGCAGTATCTTCCAGGGCGAGGCCTACGAGCAGTACTTC. Residues: CASSIFQGEAYEQYF.

The rearrangement links TRBV12-3 or TRBV12-4 to TRBJ2-5; D unresolved. Near its end, the DNA agrees better with TRBJ2-1, so the J call may be wrong. The CDR3 covers 15 residues. CDR3 sequence reads: CASSLIMGLRNEQFF. The CDR3 nucleotides read TGTGCCAGCAGTTTAATAATGGGTCTGAGGAATGAGCAGTTCTTC.

The CDR3 loop reads CASSYSLLSGDTQYF. The CDR3 nucleotides are TGTGCCAGCAGTTACTCTCTTCTTAGCGGAGATACGCAGTATTTT. The gene calls are TRBV6-2 or TRBV6-3 and TRBJ2-3; TRBD2 is a possible D gene (6 bases). Between the trimmed V and J ends, which lost 0 bases and 5 bases, there was a span of 12 bases. In germline, CDR1 is MNHEY, CDR2 SVGEGT. CDR3 size: 15 residues.

The chain is built from TRBV6-2 or TRBV6-3 and TRBJ2-3, with a tentative D call TRBD1 (5 bases). The CDR3 covers 16 residues. V gave up 5 bases and J gave up 4 bases, with 19 bases separating them. Per the germline V gene, CDR1 is MNHEY and CDR2 is SVGEGT. Here the CDR3 reads CASSLTPTAVADTQYF. In DNA form, the CDR3 reads TGTGCCAGCAGTCTCACCCCGACAGCTGTAGCAGATACGCAGTATTTT.

The rearrangement links TRBV10-3 to TRBJ2-1, with a weak D call TRBD2 (6 bases). V lost 4 bases to trimming and J lost 5 bases, with 15 bases between them. Germline CDR1 and CDR2: ENHRY and SYGVKD. There are 15 residues in the CDR3. The CDR3 reads CAISATGTDNNEQFF. The CDR3 nucleotides are TGTGCCATCAGTGCGACCGGGACTGATAACAATGAGCAGTTCTTC.

Comment on this clonotype: Germline is not matched at one junction end, which may reflect a read error. V and J are TRBV5-1 and TRBJ2-1; possibly TRBD1 for D (6 bases). The CDR3 consists of 15 residues. Germline loops: CDR1 SGHRS, CDR2 YFSETQ. CDR3 in DNA: TGCGCCAGCAGCTTGGCAGGGGCGCGCTACAGTGAGCAGTTCTTC. Translated, it gives CASSLAGARYSEQFF.

This clonotype turned up a few times. The chain joins TRBV7-9 to TRBJ1-1; the D gene is possibly TRBD1 (5 bases). Germline CDR1 reads SEHNR; CDR2 reads FQNEAQ (reference sequence). V was pared by 5 bases and J by 9 bases, with 10 bases between. The CDR3 is 11 amino acids. The chain's CDR3 is CASSKDIKAFF. As DNA, the CDR3 is TGTGCCAGCAGCAAGGACATTAAAGCTTTCTTT.

V and J are TRBV29-1 and TRBJ2-5, with D tentatively TRBD2 (5 bases). The end of the DNA aligns better with TRBJ2-1, so the J call may be wrong. This CDR3 is built from 14 residues. The V gene's germline CDR1 is SQVTM and CDR2 ANQGSEA. CDR3: CSVGNALEGNEQFF. For the CDR3, the DNA is TGCAGCGTTGGCAATGCGCTAGAGGGTAATGAGCAGTTCTTC.

A few counts support this clonotype. The chain couples TRBV7-6 to TRBJ2-2, with D maybe TRBD1 (6 bases). There are 15 residues in the CDR3. The germline V gene has CDR1 SGHVS and CDR2 FNYEAQ. V lost 4 bases, J lost 7 bases, and 16 bases lay in between. CDR3 bases: TGTGCCAGCAGCTCCGGGACAAACTCGGACGGGGAGCTGTTTTTT. It is translated as CASSSGTNSDGELFF.

This clonotype was seen only a few times. The chain joins TRBV29-1 to TRBJ2-3; D gene unclear. The CDR3 runs 10 residues. The germline V gene encodes CDR1 SQVTM and CDR2 ANQGSEA. Trimming stripped 6 bases from V and 4 bases from J, with 5 bases between. The CDR3 loop is CSVSADTQYF. The CDR3 DNA is TGCAGCGTGTCCGCAGATACGCAGTATTTT.

This chain uses TRBV27 with TRBJ1-2; tentative D call: TRBD1 (5 bases). CDR1 and CDR2 from the germline V gene are MNHEY and SMNVEV (reference sequence). The CDR3 has 13 residues. Trimming took off 1 base at V and 6 bases at J, with 9 bases between the two ends. In nucleotides, the CDR3 is TGTGCCAGCAGTTTATGGGGGGGGAATGGCTACACCTTC. Protein product: CASSLWGGNGYTF.

This clonotype has only a few counts. The J gene is TRBJ2-1, the V gene TRBV29-1, with 7 bases aligning to TRBD2. CDR1 is SQVTM and CDR2 is ANQGSEA in the germline V gene. Trimming at V came to 4 bases and at J to 3 bases, leaving 6 bases not matched to a gene. CDR3 size: 14 residues. The CDR3 region is CSVVPGGGYNEQFF. Here the CDR3 DNA reads TGCAGCGTTGTTCCGGGGGGTGGCTACAATGAGCAGTTCTTC.

This clonotype appeared a few times. The chain uses TRBV5-1 and TRBJ2-5, with 13 positions matching TRBD2. The CDR3 consists of 16 residues. Trimming at V came to 4 bases and at J to 5 bases, leaving 8 bases not matched to a gene. Germline CDR1 reads SGHRS; CDR2 reads YFSETQ. The CDR3 reads CASSEGLAGAEETQYF. The CDR3 DNA sequence: TGCGCCAGCAGCGAAGGACTAGCGGGAGCCGAGGAGACCCAGTACTTC.

This clonotype was picked up a small number of times. The genes are TRBV2 and TRBJ2-5, with D maybe TRBD1 (6 bases). Germline CDR1 SNHLY, CDR2 FYNNEI. V lost 3 bases to trimming and J lost 4 bases, with 15 bases between them. The CDR3 runs 15 residues. The CDR3 sequence: CASSEGQGQSETQYF. CDR3 coding DNA: TGTGCCAGCAGTGAGGGGCAGGGGCAGTCAGAGACCCAGTACTTC.

The J gene is TRBJ2-7, the V gene TRBV11-2; tentative D call: TRBD1 (6 bases). V dropped 5 bases and J dropped 3 bases, with 14 bases sitting between them. There are 14 residues in the CDR3. Germline CDR1 SGHAT, CDR2 FQNNGV. The CDR3 spells CASSIPGTLYEQYF. CDR3 coding DNA: TGTGCCAGCAGCATCCCCGGGACACTCTACGAGCAGTACTTC. The variable domain in full, completed from reference TRBV11-2 and TRBJ2-7, reads EAGVAQSPRYKIIEKRQSVAFWCNPISGHATLYWYQQILGQGPKLLIQFQNNGVVDDSQLPKDRFSAERLKGVDSTLKIQPAKLEDSAVYLCASSIPGTLYEQYFGPGTRLTVT.

With regard to this clonotype: One end of the junction fails to match germline, which may point to a read error. This sequence joins TRBV27 and TRBJ2-4; 8 nucleotides line up with TRBD1. This CDR3 spans 16 amino acids. Germline CDR1 is MNHEY and CDR2 is SMNVEV (reference sequence). CDR3 nucleotides: TGTGCCGGCAGTTTGACAGGGGCGGGGGCCAAAAACATTCAGTACTTC. Its translation: CAGSLTGAGAKNIQYF.

CDR3 nucleotides: TGCAGCGTTTGGGGTTACGAGCAGTACTTC. It codes for CSVWGYEQYF. The chain uses TRBV29-1 and TRBJ2-5, with D uncertain. The J call could be wrong; TRBJ2-7 is a better fit for the DNA end. This CDR3 comprises 10 residues. CDR1 and CDR2 (germline): SQVTM, ANQGSEA.

The rearrangement uses TRBV6-6 and TRBJ2-3; D not resolved. Germline V gene lookup returns CDR1 MNHNY and CDR2 SVGAGI (reference sequence). The CDR3 has 15 residues. The V end was cut by 6 bases, the J end by 0 bases, with 13 bases between. The CDR3 bases are TGTGCCAGCAGCCGACCCCTCAAAAGCACAGATACGCAGTATTTT. It specifies CASSRPLKSTDTQYF.

The J gene is TRBJ2-6, the V gene TRBV15, with a possible D match to TRBD1 (5 bases). CDR3 size: 17 residues. The germline gives CDR1 LNHNV, CDR2 YYDKDF (reference sequence). The ends were cut back, 1 base at V and 2 bases at J, with 12 bases in the middle. CDR3 in amino acids: CATSRGQFLAGANVLTF. The DNA for the CDR3 is TGTGCCACCAGCAGAGGACAGTTCCTCGCTGGGGCCAACGTCCTGACTTTC.

The chain has TRBV7-2 and TRBJ2-2, with 11 bases that match TRBD2. CDR1 SGHTA and CDR2 FQGNSA come from the germline V gene. The CDR3 sequence is 17 residues long. Trimming at V came to 3 bases and at J to 4 bases, leaving 7 bases not matched to a gene. In nucleotides, the CDR3 is TGTGCCAGCAGCTTGTATACTAGCGGGGGCCCCACCGGGGAGCTGTTTTTT. It specifies CASSLYTSGGPTGELFF.

This clonotype has a handful of counts. The chain joins TRBV7-9 to TRBJ2-1; 8 bases line up with TRBD2. The ends lost 5 bases at V and 10 bases at J; junction bases unmatched: 4. The CDR3 is 12 amino acids. Germline V lookup: CDR1 SEHNR, CDR2 FQNEAQ (reference sequence). The CDR3 loop is CASSREGREQFF. The CDR3 region has the DNA TGTGCCAGCAGCCGGGAGGGTCGGGAGCAGTTCTTC. Filled out from reference TRBV7-9 and TRBJ2-1, the complete variable domain reads DTGVSQNPRHKITKRGQNVTFRCDPISEHNRLYWYRQTLGQGPEFLTYFQNEAQLEKSRLLSDRFSAERPKGSFSTLEIQRTEQGDSAMYLCASSREGREQFFGPGTRLTVL.

In the case of this clonotype: The CDR3 does not close with the conserved phenylalanine or tryptophan, likely indicating a read error. V usage is TRBV12-3 or TRBV12-4 and J usage is TRBJ2-5; D gene unclear. Trimming removed 1 base at V and 5 bases at J, with 5 bases between. CDR3 length: 12 residues. The CDR3 coding sequence is TGTGCCAGCAGTTTAGGTTCGGAGACCCAGTACCTC. It encodes CASSLGSETQYL.

This clonotype was picked up a small number of times. The rearrangement joins TRBV4-1 to TRBJ2-5; the match to TRBD2 covers 10 bases. Losses at the gene ends were 3 bases for V and 3 bases for J; bases not matched to a gene: 7. This CDR3 has 16 amino acids. The V gene's germline CDR1 is MGHRA and CDR2 YSYEKL. This CDR3 reads CASSQGRTSGEETQYF. The CDR3 DNA is TGCGCCAGCAGCCAGGGGCGGACTAGCGGAGAAGAGACCCAGTACTTC.

This clonotype was seen a handful of times. J is TRBJ2-7 and V is TRBV15; 13 nucleotides agree with TRBD2. J was trimmed by 4 bases and V by 0 bases; bases with no gene match: 12. Germline V gene sequence: CDR1 LNHNV, CDR2 YYDKDF (reference sequence). There are 19 residues in the CDR3. This CDR3 reads CATSRDTTSGRPGSYEQYF. Written as DNA, the CDR3 is TGTGCCACCAGCAGAGATACGACTAGCGGGAGGCCAGGTTCTTACGAGCAGTACTTC. Variable domain in full (rest from reference TRBV15 and TRBJ2-7): DAMVIQNPRYQVTQFGKPVTLSCSQTLNHNVMYWYQQKSSQAPKLLFHYYDKDFNNEADTPDNFQSRRPNTSFCFLDIRSPGLGDTAMYLCATSRDTTSGRPGSYEQYFGPGTRLTVT.

The chain combines TRBV29-1 with TRBJ2-1, with D perhaps given as TRBD1 or TRBD2 (5 bases each). The germline CDR1 and CDR2 sequences are SQVTM and ANQGSEA. This CDR3 comprises 12 residues. The V end lost 5 bases, the J end lost 9 bases, and 14 bases lay between the germline ends. CDR3 region: CSVTPKGPEQFF. CDR3 nucleotides: TGCAGCGTTACGCCAAAGGGACCTGAGCAGTTCTTC.

This clonotype has just a few counts. This chain connects TRBV4-3 to TRBJ2-1; 8 positions agree with TRBD2. The J call may be mistaken, given a closer DNA end match to TRBJ2-7. There are 14 residues in the CDR3. CDR1 and CDR2 (germline): LGHNA, YSLEER. CDR3 nucleotide sequence: TGCGCCAGCAGCCAAGAGGCGGGGGGCTACGAGCAGTACTTC. Its protein is CASSQEAGGYEQYF.

Details on this clonotype: An end of the junction does not agree with germline; a read error may underlie this. V is TRBV3-1 and J is TRBJ2-3; 8 positions agree with TRBD1. The CDR3 is 14 amino acids. The germline V gene encodes CDR1 LGHDT and CDR2 YNNKEL (reference sequence). CDR3 in amino acids: CASSSGGGTDTRYF. CDR3 bases: TGTGCCAGCAGCTCAGGGGGCGGCACAGATACGCGGTATTTT.

This clonotype has only a few counts. The CDR3 DNA reads as TGTGCCAGCAGGGAACCCCCGAACACCGGGGAGCTGTTTTTT. It yields the protein CASREPPNTGELFF. The gene calls are TRBV6-1 and TRBJ2-2; unclear D gene. V was cut by 6 bases and J by 0 bases, with 8 bases left in between. This CDR3 is 14 amino acids long. CDR1 and CDR2 (germline): MNHNS, SASEGT.

This clonotype was observed a handful of times. The gene calls are TRBV29-1 and TRBJ1-1; 8 bases line up with TRBD1. J lost 4 bases, V lost 3 bases, and 4 bases had no gene match. The CDR3 is made up of 13 amino acids. CDR1 and CDR2 from the germline V gene are SQVTM and ANQGSEA. CDR3 sequence (DNA): TGCAGCGTTGAGAACAGGGGGGGCACTGAAGCTTTCTTT. It specifies CSVENRGGTEAFF.